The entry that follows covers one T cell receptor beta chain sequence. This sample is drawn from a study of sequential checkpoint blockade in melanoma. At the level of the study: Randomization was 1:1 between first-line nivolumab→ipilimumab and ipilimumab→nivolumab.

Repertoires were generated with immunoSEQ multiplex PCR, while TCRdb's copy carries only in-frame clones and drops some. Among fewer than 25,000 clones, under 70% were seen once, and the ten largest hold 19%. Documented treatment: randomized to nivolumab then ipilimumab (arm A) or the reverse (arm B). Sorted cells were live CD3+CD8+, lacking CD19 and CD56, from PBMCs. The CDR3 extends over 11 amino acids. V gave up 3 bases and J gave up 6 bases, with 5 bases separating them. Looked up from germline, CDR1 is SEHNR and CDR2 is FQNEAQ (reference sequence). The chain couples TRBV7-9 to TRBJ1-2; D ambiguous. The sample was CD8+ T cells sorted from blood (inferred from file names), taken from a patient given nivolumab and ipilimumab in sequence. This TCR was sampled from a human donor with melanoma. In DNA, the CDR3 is TGTGCCAGCAGCTTTCGGGATGGCTACACCTTC. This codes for CASSFRDGYTF.